One sample yielded the 31 T cell receptor beta chains listed below, sequenced in a study of identical twins (dated by TCRdb to about 2016). Receptor amplification or capture employed 5' RACE. The listed sequencing device is Illumina HiSeq 2000. TCRdb trimmed the raw reads at Q25, called clones with MiXCR and kept productive beta chains. Entries that share a CDR3 protein sequence are merged under the most common genes and DNA. Across this sample there are roughly 470,000 distinct CDR3 sequences, with roughly an eighth seen only once. The ten largest clones take up approximately 1% of the sample. These data are also associated with another study on yellow fever vaccine responses in identical twins.

The sample was CD4+ T cells sorted from blood. Receptors were obtained from a woman aged 18-29 years in good health.

This clonotype was seen more than once but under ten times. The gene calls are TRBV7-8 and TRBJ2-3; D is unresolved. The V gene's germline CDR1 is SGHVS and CDR2 FQNEAQ. Trimming stripped 1 base from V and 6 bases from J, with 11 bases between. The CDR3 is 14 residues long. The CDR3 here is CASSLVSLPDTQYF. The CDR3, as DNA: TGTGCCAGCAGCTTAGTTTCCCTGCCGGATACGCAGTATTTT.

In this sample, this clonotype turned up a few times. The rearrangement uses TRBV7-2 and TRBJ2-4, with 7 bases lining up with TRBD1. CDR3 length: 15 amino acids. Germline V gene sequence: CDR1 SGHTA, CDR2 FQGNSA. V was clipped by 2 bases and J by 4 bases; unmatched bases: 5. The CDR3: CASSLRGQDKNIQYF. CDR3 coding DNA: TGTGCCAGCAGCTTAAGGGGGCAGGATAAAAACATTCAGTACTTC. Looking up the rest from reference TRBV7-2 and TRBJ2-4 gives the full variable domain: GAGVSQSPSNKVTEKGKDVELRCDPISGHTALYWYRQSLGQGLEFLIYFQGNSAPDKSGLPSDRFSAERTGGSVSTLTIQRTQQEDSAVYLCASSLRGQDKNIQYFGAGTRLSVL.

Only a few counts were recorded for this clonotype. The V gene is TRBV2, the J gene TRBJ2-2; D unresolved. Trimming took off 7 bases at V and 1 base at J, with 13 bases between the two ends. Germline V gene data show CDR1 as SNHLY and CDR2 as FYNNEI. The CDR3 is made up of 15 amino acids. This chain's CDR3 is CASKVAAQNTGELFF. The DNA for the CDR3 is TGTGCCAGCAAAGTGGCGGCACAGAACACCGGGGAGCTGTTTTTT.

The genes are TRBV6-2 or TRBV6-3 and TRBJ2-3; 13 bases match TRBD2. CDR1 is MNHEY and CDR2 is SVGEGT in the germline V gene. J was trimmed by 0 bases and V by 4 bases; bases with no gene match: 1. This CDR3 is 16 amino acids long. The CDR3 nucleotides are TGTGCCAGCAGTTGGACTAGCGGGAGCAGCACAGATACGCAGTATTTT. The encoded protein is CASSWTSGSSTDTQYF.

The rearrangement links TRBV28 to TRBJ2-7; D is perhaps TRBD1 (5 bases). Germline-derived CDR1 and CDR2 are MDHEN and SYDVKM. The CDR3 covers 12 residues. Trimming stripped 8 bases from V and 7 bases from J, with 15 bases between. CDR3 DNA sequence: TGTGCCAGCGGATCAGGGTTGAGTGAGCAGTACTTC. Its protein product is CASGSGLSEQYF.

V gene TRBV3-1 combines with J gene TRBJ2-7, with 9 positions matching TRBD1. This CDR3 contains 15 residues. The germline V gene has CDR1 LGHDT and CDR2 YNNKEL (reference sequence). The junction had 5 bases not matched to a gene; V was cut back by 4 bases and J by 1 base. The CDR3, as DNA: TGTGCCAGCAGCCCCTGGGACAGGGTATCCTACGAGCAGTACTTC. This gives the protein CASSPWDRVSYEQYF.

This chain joins TRBV20-1 and TRBJ2-3; 8 nucleotides match TRBD2. The CDR3 length is 13 residues. The V and J ends lost 3 bases and 8 bases, in that order; junction bases with no gene match: 7. The germline gives CDR1 DFQATT, CDR2 SNEGSKA (reference sequence). The chain's CDR3 is CSAREAGVSTQYF. The CDR3 region has the DNA TGCAGTGCTAGGGAAGCGGGAGTGAGTACGCAGTATTTT.

This clonotype has more than one count but fewer than ten. V usage is TRBV6-2 or TRBV6-3 and J usage is TRBJ2-1, with D perhaps matching TRBD1 or TRBD2 (5 bases each). Trimming took 10 bases from V and 3 from J, leaving 19 bases between them. The length of the CDR3 is 15 residues. Germline V gives CDR1 MNHEY, CDR2 SVGEGT. The chain's CDR3 is CATNSWGRDYNEQFF. The CDR3 DNA follows: TGTGCCACCAATTCATGGGGCCGGGACTACAATGAGCAGTTCTTC.

This clonotype was recorded many times. The rearrangement joins TRBV5-1 to TRBJ2-3; D may correspond to TRBD1 or TRBD2 (6 bases each). CDR1 is SGHRS, CDR2 YFSETQ, per germline. V lost 0 bases to trimming and J lost 4 bases, with 12 bases between them. This CDR3 region has 15 residues. CDR3 amino acids: CASSLVGGRADTQYF. DNA for the CDR3: TGCGCCAGCAGCTTGGTGGGGGGCCGCGCAGATACGCAGTATTTT.

V usage is TRBV10-1 and J usage is TRBJ2-7, with D unclear. V shed 6 bases and J shed 5 bases, with 11 bases lying between them. The CDR3 totals 12 residues. Germline V gene data show CDR1 as WNHNN and CDR2 as SYGVQD (reference sequence). The CDR3 spells CASSPMLDEQYF. CDR3 sequence (DNA): TGCGCCAGCAGCCCCATGCTCGACGAGCAGTACTTC.

The rearrangement uses TRBV7-9 and TRBJ2-5, with TRBD2 matching over 8 bases. V gave up 5 bases and J gave up 2 bases; unmatched junction bases: 4. The CDR3 has 14 amino acids. Germline V gene lookup returns CDR1 SEHNR and CDR2 FQNEAQ (reference sequence). The CDR3 DNA reads as TGTGCCAGCAGCCGGGGGGGAGGGCAAGAGACCCAGTACTTC. It translates to CASSRGGGQETQYF.

This clonotype has at least ten counts. The chain is built from TRBV10-3 and TRBJ2-7; 15 nucleotides match TRBD2. V lost 6 bases and J lost 4; bases outside the gene matches: 10. In germline, CDR1 is ENHRY, CDR2 SYGVKD. This CDR3 is built from 17 residues. The CDR3 here is CAISRTSGGAGRYEQYF. Here the CDR3 DNA reads TGTGCCATCAGCCGGACTAGCGGGGGGGCCGGTAGATACGAGCAGTACTTC.

This chain connects TRBV10-3 to TRBJ2-7; D may be TRBD1 or TRBD2 (5 bases each). CDR1 is ENHRY, CDR2 SYGVKD, per germline. The V end was cut by 5 bases, the J end by 4 bases, with 18 bases between. The CDR3 spans 15 residues. The CDR3 region has the DNA TGTGCCATCAGTTCACCCGGGACCGGTAATTACGAGCAGTACTTC. Its translation: CAISSPGTGNYEQYF.

This clonotype was observed a few times. The chain couples TRBV25-1 to TRBJ1-6, with D unclear. The germline V gene has CDR1 MGHDK and CDR2 SYGVNS. Trimming pared 0 bases from V and 11 bases from J, leaving 26 bases between. The CDR3 consists of 19 residues. CDR3 coding DNA: TGTGCCAGCAGTGAATACCCAACTTCCGGAACAGCTCAAGCGACACCCCTCCACTTT. Its translation: CASSEYPTSGTAQATPLHF. The variable domain in full, completed from reference TRBV25-1 and TRBJ1-6, reads EADIYQTPRYLVIGTGKKITLECSQTMGHDKMYWYQQDPGMELHLIHYSYGVNSTEKGDLSSESTVSRIRTEHFPLTLESARPSHTSQYLCASSEYPTSGTAQATPLHFGNGTRLTVT.

This clonotype was seen only a few times. Compared with germline, one end of the junction differs, possibly owing to a read error. The V gene is TRBV5-1, the J gene TRBJ2-5, with D possibly TRBD1 on 6 matching bases. The CDR3 runs to 13 residues. From germline, CDR1 is SGHRS and CDR2 YFSETQ. The CDR3 coding sequence is TGCGCCAGCAGGTTGGGGGCTATGGAGACCCAGTACTTC. This encodes CASRLGAMETQYF. Full variable domain (rest looked up from reference TRBV5-1 and TRBJ2-5): KAGVTQTPRYLIKTRGQQVTLSCSPISGHRSVSWYQQTPGQGLQFLFEYFSETQRNKGNFPGRFSGRQFSNSRSEMNVSTLELGDSALYLCASRLGAMETQYFGPGTRLLVL.

This clonotype has a count of ten or more. This chain links TRBV6-1 with TRBJ2-5; 10 bases are a match to TRBD1. CDR3 size: 16 residues. V dropped 6 bases and J dropped 2; count of bases not matched to a gene: 9. Germline lookup yields CDR1 MNHNS and CDR2 SASEGT. CDR3 in amino acids: CASRSPTGGRQETQYF. The DNA for the CDR3 is TGTGCCAGCAGATCTCCGACAGGGGGCAGGCAAGAGACCCAGTACTTC.

This clonotype was observed a few times. One junction end disagrees with the germline gene, perhaps due to a read error. The rearrangement joins TRBV7-7 to TRBJ1-4, with unresolved D. The CDR3 has 15 residues. The germline CDR1 and CDR2 sequences are SSHAT and FNYEAQ (reference sequence). The CDR3: CASSHGPEANEKLFF. As DNA, the CDR3 is TGTGCTAGCAGCCACGGACCAGAGGCTAATGAAAAACTGTTTTTT. Full variable domain (remainder filled in from reference TRBV7-7 and TRBJ1-4): GAGVSQSPRYKVTKRGQDVTLRCDPISSHATLYWYQQALGQGPEFLTYFNYEAQPDKSGLPSDRFSAERPEGSISTLTIQRTEQRDSAMYRCASSHGPEANEKLFFGSGTQLSVL.

This clonotype was counted only a few times. J is TRBJ2-3 and V is TRBV12-3 or TRBV12-4; 9 bases map to TRBD1. The CDR3 loop spans 17 amino acids. The junction had 16 bases not matched to a gene; V was cut back by 5 bases and J by 7 bases. The CDR3 reads CASSRLRDRANSNTQYF. The CDR3 DNA follows: TGTGCCAGCAGTCGACTCCGGGACAGGGCGAACTCCAATACGCAGTATTTT.

The chain carries TRBV9 and TRBJ2-5; either TRBD1 or TRBD2 may supply D (5 bases each). CDR3 length equals 17 residues. V gave up 2 bases and J gave up 4 bases, with 21 bases separating them. The germline V gene encodes CDR1 SGDLS and CDR2 YYNGEE. This chain's CDR3 is CASSVGPGTVGGETQYF. The CDR3 bases are TGTGCCAGCAGCGTTGGCCCCGGGACCGTAGGAGGAGAGACCCAGTACTTC.

The chain uses TRBV6-2 or TRBV6-3 and TRBJ2-7, with D possibly matching TRBD2 (5 bases). CDR3 size: 15 residues. Germline V gene sequence: CDR1 MNHEY, CDR2 SVGEGT. Trimming cost V 6 bases and J 2 bases, with 17 bases left between them. CDR3 bases: TGTGCCAGCAGCCGACCTTCTAGCTTCACCTACGAGCAGTACTTC. It is translated as CASSRPSSFTYEQYF.

This clonotype has just one count. The CDR3 loop reads CASSTRQGAGETQYF. The DNA for the CDR3 is TGTGCCAGCAGCACGCGACAGGGGGCGGGAGAGACCCAGTACTTC. This sequence joins TRBV9 and TRBJ2-5; 10 bases are a match to TRBD1. Trimming removed 4 bases from V and 4 bases from J; junction bases left unmatched: 7. CDR1 and CDR2 (germline): SGDLS, YYNGEE. The CDR3 runs 15 residues.

Ten or more counts support this clonotype. The junction departs from germline at one end; a sequencing error may be responsible. The V gene is TRBV5-1, the J gene TRBJ2-7; the match to TRBD2 covers 9 bases. The CDR3 length is 14 residues. Per the germline V gene, CDR1 is SGHRS and CDR2 is YFSETQ. This chain's CDR3 is CASSLGLASYEQYF. CDR3 sequence (DNA): TGTGCCAGCAGCCTGGGACTAGCAAGCTACGAGCAGTACTTC.

This chain joins TRBV11-2 and TRBJ2-5; a possible D gene is TRBD2 (6 bases). Germline V gene lookup returns CDR1 SGHAT and CDR2 FQNNGV. CDR3 length: 14 amino acids. The V and J ends lost 2 bases and 4 bases respectively, with 11 bases between them. The CDR3 nucleotides read TGTGCCAGCAGCTTAATGGGGGGACCAGAGACCCAGTACTTC. This codes for CASSLMGGPETQYF.

Here the CDR3 reads CASSQDLAGYQETQYF. The DNA of the CDR3 is TGTGCCAGCAGCCAAGATCTAGCGGGGTACCAAGAGACCCAGTACTTC. The chain uses TRBV3-1 and TRBJ2-5; 9 bases are a match to TRBD2. The trim removed 0 bases at V and 0 bases at J, leaving 2 bases unmatched. Per the germline V gene, CDR1 is LGHDT and CDR2 is YNNKEL (reference sequence). This CDR3 has 16 amino acids.

This clonotype was counted a few times. The CDR3 nucleotides read TGCGCCAGCAGCTTGGGACCGGACAGATCCTACGAGCAGTACTTC. This gives the protein CASSLGPDRSYEQYF. The chain recombines TRBV5-1 with TRBJ2-7, with TRBD1 as a possible D gene (6 bases). The CDR3 spans 15 residues. From germline, CDR1 is SGHRS and CDR2 YFSETQ. The ends were cut back, 0 bases at V and 1 base at J, with 11 bases in the middle. The full variable domain, rest sourced from reference TRBV5-1 and TRBJ2-7, is KAGVTQTPRYLIKTRGQQVTLSCSPISGHRSVSWYQQTPGQGLQFLFEYFSETQRNKGNFPGRFSGRQFSNSRSEMNVSTLELGDSALYLCASSLGPDRSYEQYFGPGTRLTVT.

The rearrangement joins TRBV28 to TRBJ2-5; 11 bases fit TRBD2. The CDR3 is 17 amino acids. Germline CDR1 MDHEN, CDR2 SYDVKM. After removal of 4 bases from V and 3 bases from J, the junction contained 10 bases not matched to a gene. The CDR3 sequence: CASSSAGTSGPKETQYF. The CDR3 region has the DNA TGTGCCAGCAGTTCCGCCGGGACTAGCGGCCCGAAAGAGACCCAGTACTTC. The whole variable domain, remainder taken from reference TRBV28 and TRBJ2-5, is DVKVTQSSRYLVKRTGEKVFLECVQDMDHENMFWYRQDPGLGLRLIYFSYDVKMKEKGDIPEGYSVSREKKERFSLILESASTNQTSMYLCASSSAGTSGPKETQYFGPGTRLLVL.

J is TRBJ2-7 and V is TRBV27; 12 positions match TRBD1. Germline CDR1 MNHEY, CDR2 SMNVEV (reference sequence). The CDR3 sequence is 18 residues long. V lost 3 bases and J lost 3; bases outside the gene matches: 12. This chain's CDR3 is CASSLLTPGQGANYEQYF. Here the CDR3 DNA reads TGTGCCAGCAGTTTGCTTACCCCGGGACAGGGGGCTAACTACGAGCAGTACTTC.

This clonotype was found a few times. The V and J genes are TRBV2 and TRBJ2-1; 10 bases match TRBD1. The CDR3 has 14 residues. Germline V gene lookup returns CDR1 SNHLY and CDR2 FYNNEI. With V trimmed by 6 bases and J by 7 bases, 6 bases remained unmatched. The CDR3 coding sequence is TGTGCCAGCAGCACCGGGACAGGGGCAAATGAGCAGTTCTTC. Translated: CASSTGTGANEQFF.

The chain combines TRBV11-1 with TRBJ2-7; possibly TRBD2 for D (5 bases). Trimming shortened V by 5 bases and J by 5 bases, and 13 bases separated the two germline ends. Germline-derived CDR1 and CDR2 are SGHAT and FQDESV (reference sequence). This CDR3 is 13 amino acids long. The CDR3 nucleotides read TGTGCCAGCAGCGTGGAAACCGGGGACGAGCAGTACTTC. This encodes CASSVETGDEQYF.

This chain links TRBV7-2 with TRBJ1-1; D gene unclear. The CDR3 sequence is 12 residues long. Trimming cost V 2 bases and J 7 bases, with 8 bases left between them. Germline values: CDR1 SGHTA, CDR2 FQGNSA. The CDR3 spells CASSLRKLEAFF. CDR3 nucleotide sequence: TGTGCCAGCAGCTTAAGGAAGCTTGAAGCTTTCTTT.

This clonotype was observed many times. The chain carries TRBV5-1 and TRBJ2-7; D is undetermined. The CDR3 runs 17 residues. The germline V gene encodes CDR1 SGHRS and CDR2 YFSETQ. Deletions cut 0 bases from V and 4 bases from J, with 20 bases between. This chain's CDR3 is CASSLGVTMLDHYEQYF. CDR3 sequence (DNA): TGCGCCAGCAGCTTGGGAGTAACGATGCTAGACCATTACGAGCAGTACTTC.